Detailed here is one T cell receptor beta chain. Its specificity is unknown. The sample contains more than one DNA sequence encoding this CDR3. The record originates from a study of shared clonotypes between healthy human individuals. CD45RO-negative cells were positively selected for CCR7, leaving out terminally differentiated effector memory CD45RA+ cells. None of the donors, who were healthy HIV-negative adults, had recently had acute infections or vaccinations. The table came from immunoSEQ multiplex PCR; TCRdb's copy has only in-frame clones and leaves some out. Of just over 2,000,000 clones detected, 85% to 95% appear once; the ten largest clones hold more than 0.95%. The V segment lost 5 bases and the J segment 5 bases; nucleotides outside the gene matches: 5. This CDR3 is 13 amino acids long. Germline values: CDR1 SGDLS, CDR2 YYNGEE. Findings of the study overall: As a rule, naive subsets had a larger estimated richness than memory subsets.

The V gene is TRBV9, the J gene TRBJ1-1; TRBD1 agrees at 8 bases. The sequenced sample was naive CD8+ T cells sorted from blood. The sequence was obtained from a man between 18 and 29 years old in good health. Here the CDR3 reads CASSLQGGTEAFF. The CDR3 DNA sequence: TGTGCCAGCAGTTTACAGGGGGGGACTGAAGCTTTCTTT.